This TCR beta chain was retrieved from a study of T-cell reconstitution after alpha-beta-depleted transplantation in children. This clonotype was seen a few times. Unique molecular identifiers were incorporated into the prepared TCRbeta library. TCRdb fed the PCR reads into MiXCR, producing one record per CDR3 protein. The sample contains fewer than 250,000 distinct CDR3 sequences, about a sixth of which appear only once. Deletions cut 2 bases from V and 2 bases from J, with 5 bases between. CDR3 size: 13 residues. The germline V gene encodes CDR1 SGHKS and CDR2 YYEKEE (reference sequence). The chain combines TRBV5-5 with TRBJ2-1; D is uncertain. The clonotype comes from a male patient under 10 years old who had a stem cell transplant for acute lymphoblastic leukemia, so the T cells may come from the graft donor. The sample in question was PBMCs, mostly from graft donor cells, obtained 360 days after TCRalphabeta/CD19-depleted stem cell transplant. The CDR3 region is CASSFHAYNEQFF. CDR3 sequence (DNA): TGTGCCAGCAGCTTCCACGCCTACAATGAGCAGTTCTTC.